Below, 15 T cell receptor beta chains from the same sample are listed, as sequenced in a study of T-cell memory formation after mild COVID-19. TCRdb independently ran MiXCR on the 5' RACE reads; one entry per CDR3 protein. The repertoire includes almost 550,000 distinct CDR3 sequences, about a fifth of them detected once, and approximately 12% sits in the top ten. Sequenced: PBMCs or a T cell subset sorted from them (not recorded which). These TCRs come from an adult woman who had mild COVID-19 (a few samples of this study predate the infection). Cell type and time point are not known.

The gene calls are TRBV5-5 and TRBJ2-5; no firm D call. The CDR3 covers 14 residues. The V gene's germline CDR1 is SGHKS and CDR2 YYEKEE (reference sequence). The V end lost 1 base, the J end lost 4 bases, and 11 bases lay between the germline ends. CDR3 in amino acids: CASSLSPGGETQYF. The CDR3 region has the DNA TGTGCCAGCAGCTTGAGCCCCGGCGGAGAGACCCAGTACTTC.

The genes are TRBV4-3 and TRBJ2-6; D is ambiguous. Germline values: CDR1 LGHNA, CDR2 YSLEER. The CDR3 is 15 residues long. The germline V and J ends were trimmed by 0 bases and 0 bases, with 3 bases remaining between them. For the CDR3, the DNA is TGCGCCAGCAGCCAAGAGTCCTCTGGGGCCAACGTCCTGACTTTC. As protein: CASSQESSGANVLTF.

The chain is built from TRBV29-1 and TRBJ2-7; D is undetermined. The CDR3 runs 12 residues. Trimming shortened V by 1 base and J by 5 bases, and 9 bases separated the two germline ends. Germline-derived CDR1 and CDR2 are SQVTM and ANQGSEA. This CDR3 is CSVEVRADEQYF. CDR3 DNA sequence: TGCAGCGTTGAAGTTCGGGCAGACGAGCAGTACTTC.

The chain combines TRBV15 with TRBJ2-1, with 10 nucleotides matching TRBD2. Per the germline V gene, CDR1 is LNHNV and CDR2 is YYDKDF (reference sequence). Trimming took 5 bases from V and 9 from J; bases not matched to a gene: 16. The CDR3 has 17 amino acids. The CDR3, as DNA: TGTGCCACCAGCCCCACAGCCCGGCTAGCGGGAGTACCTGAGCAGTTCTTC. Translated: CATSPTARLAGVPEQFF.

The chain couples TRBV9 to TRBJ1-5; TRBD1 is a possible D gene (6 bases). Between the trimmed V and J ends, which lost 0 bases and 6 bases, there was a span of 13 bases. The CDR3 is 15 amino acids. The germline V gene has CDR1 SGDLS and CDR2 YYNGEE. CDR3 amino acids: CASSVGGAGSQPQHF. The CDR3 bases are TGTGCCAGCAGCGTAGGGGGGGCAGGGAGTCAGCCCCAGCATTTT.

The chain joins TRBV6-6 to TRBJ2-7, with D unclear. The CDR3 has 12 residues. V was cut by 6 bases and J by 6 bases, with 12 bases left in between. Germline CDR1 and CDR2: MNHNY and SVGAGI (reference sequence). The CDR3 reads CASRSSSREQYF. The CDR3 region has the DNA TGTGCCAGCAGATCAAGTAGCCGCGAGCAGTACTTC.

This clonotype appeared many times. This chain uses TRBV27 with TRBJ2-1, with D hard to call. From germline, CDR1 is MNHEY and CDR2 SMNVEV (reference sequence). The ends were cut back, 3 bases at V and 2 bases at J, with 8 bases in the middle. CDR3 length: 14 amino acids. In DNA form, the CDR3 reads TGTGCCAGCAGTTTCGGCGGCCCCTACAATGAGCAGTTCTTC. Translating it yields CASSFGGPYNEQFF.

This chain connects TRBV4-2 to TRBJ2-2, with TRBD2 matching over 8 bases. This CDR3 spans 17 amino acids. Germline V gene lookup returns CDR1 LGHNA and CDR2 YNFKEQ. V gave up 0 bases and J gave up 5 bases; unmatched junction bases: 8. CDR3 sequence reads: CASSQEFRTSLTGELFF. The CDR3 DNA follows: TGTGCCAGCAGCCAAGAGTTTAGGACTAGCCTAACCGGGGAGCTGTTTTTT.

This chain connects TRBV9 to TRBJ2-3; no firm D call. CDR3 length equals 15 residues. The germline V gene has CDR1 SGDLS and CDR2 YYNGEE. With 0 bases removed from V and 3 bases from J, the gap between germline ends came to 11 bases. The CDR3 here is CASSVVSAGTDTQYF. CDR3 DNA: TGTGCCAGCAGCGTAGTGTCGGCTGGAACAGATACGCAGTATTTT.

This clonotype appeared a few times. The V and J genes are TRBV7-8 and TRBJ2-7; 11 bases match TRBD2. The CDR3 is made up of 20 amino acids. The germline CDR1 and CDR2 sequences are SGHVS and FQNEAQ. With V trimmed by 4 bases and J by 0 bases, 17 bases remained unmatched. The CDR3 loop is CASSSQMALAGGPSSYEQYF. Here the CDR3 DNA reads TGTGCCAGCAGCTCCCAAATGGCGCTAGCGGGAGGTCCTAGCTCCTACGAGCAGTACTTC.

V usage is TRBV24-1 and J usage is TRBJ1-1; no reliable D call. V was shortened by 3 bases and J by 2 bases, with 6 bases between the two germline ends. The V gene's germline CDR1 is KGHDR and CDR2 SFDVKD. The CDR3 runs 13 residues. The CDR3 DNA follows: TGTGCCACCAGTGATCCCCTCAACACTGAAGCTTTCTTT. Translation gives CATSDPLNTEAFF.

In this sample, this clonotype turned up a few times. This chain connects TRBV24-1 to TRBJ2-3, with a possible D match to TRBD1 (6 bases). CDR1 and CDR2 from the germline V gene are KGHDR and SFDVKD. The CDR3 spans 15 residues. V lost 9 bases and J lost 1, with 16 bases in between. CDR3 in amino acids: CATAGRGIGTDTQYF. CDR3 DNA sequence: TGTGCCACCGCCGGTAGGGGGATTGGCACAGATACGCAGTATTTT.

This clonotype was counted only a few times. J is TRBJ2-3 and V is TRBV24-1; weak D call: TRBD2 (5 bases). Germline CDR1 reads KGHDR; CDR2 reads SFDVKD. V gave up 5 bases and J gave up 8 bases, with 16 bases separating them. The CDR3 has 14 amino acids. Here the CDR3 reads CATSASSLAATQYF. Written as DNA, the CDR3 is TGTGCCACCAGTGCTAGCTCTCTAGCTGCTACGCAGTATTTT.

J is TRBJ2-1 and V is TRBV20-1, with D possibly TRBD1 on 6 matching bases. Germline lookup yields CDR1 DFQATT and CDR2 SNEGSKA (reference sequence). Trimming shortened V by 6 bases and J by 9 bases, and 15 bases separated the two germline ends. The length of the CDR3 is 12 residues. CDR3 sequence reads: CSAPPGVGEQFF. The CDR3 DNA reads TGCAGTGCCCCACCAGGGGTGGGTGAGCAGTTCTTC.

V is TRBV9 and J is TRBJ2-7; 7 bases map to TRBD1. Per the germline V gene, CDR1 is SGDLS and CDR2 is YYNGEE. Trimming removed 4 bases from V and 4 bases from J; junction bases left unmatched: 5. The CDR3 totals 13 residues. The CDR3 loop is CASSTGTEYEQYF. The CDR3, as DNA: TGTGCCAGCAGCACCGGGACAGAGTACGAGCAGTACTTC.